The present entry profiles one T cell receptor (beta chain) with its context. Germline V CDR1 and CDR2: MNHNY, SVGAGI (reference sequence). Deletions cut 2 bases from V and 15 bases from J, with 20 bases between. The CDR3 loop spans 14 amino acids. Produced via immunoSEQ multiplex PCR; TCRdb's table is partial and in-frame only. This table has 35,000 to 45,000 clones, around 92% appearing once. The data belong to a study of T cell changes during pregnancy in multiple sclerosis. Here the sequenced sample was CD4+ T cells from peripheral blood mononuclear cells, taken after pregnancy. The chain links TRBV6-6 to TRBJ2-1, with a weak D call TRBD2 (6 bases). The sequence was obtained from a female donor in good health, enrolled as a control in a pregnancy study. The CDR3: CASSYTRDLRDPFF. CDR3 sequence (DNA): TGTGCCAGCAGTTACACCCGGGACTTGAGGGACCCGTTCTTC.